This T cell receptor (beta chain) was retrieved from a study of T cell responses to AZD1222 COVID-19 vaccine (dated by TCRdb to the early 2020s). For the study in its entirety: A total of around 240 trial participants underwent TCR sequencing, of whom 207 received two doses of AZD1222 and about 25 received two doses of the MenACWY control vaccine. Trial participants were enrolled by age into subgroups of 18-55, 56-69 and 70-plus years, and around 140, 26 and 57 TCR-sequenced participants, respectively, were included in these subgroups.

Results the study describes overall, beyond this receptor: Nearly half of unique spike-specific TCRs reportedly recognized epitopes outside regions mutated in the B.1.351 and B.1.1.7 variants. Because no samples from the day 14 peak response were available, repertoires could be characterized only after the peak T cell response. Participants were mostly white British, with more females than males. The authors suggested clonal diversity may have been underestimated. CD4 TCRs associated with the vaccine covered the entire spike protein, and the dominant responses were in regions 160-218 and 743-854. Conclusions about previously exposed vaccinees are limited, since just 6 or 7 AZD1222 recipients were seropositive for SARS-CoV-2 at baseline. The 56-69-year group was small, and its depth increase did not reach significance, likely because of low power. Spike-specific TCR breadth and depth rose significantly after two AZD1222 doses compared with day 0 and with MenACWY recipients.

With respect to this clone: Its antigen is still unknown. No quality values exist for individual bases; no much larger clone is one base distant.

This sample's time point label indicates: about 28 days (+/-7) after the second vaccine dose. AZD1222 recipients given second doses at about 4 weeks or at about 12 weeks were pooled, since spike-specific TCR depth and breadth were not found to differ between the two schedules. Vaccinee samples were obtained from the UK trials COV001 and COV002, which included a single-blind randomized controlled phase 2/3 trial of AZD1222 (ChAdOx1 nCoV-19) in healthy adults. For TCRbeta chain sequencing, PBMC samples were collected from trial participants at day 0 and at day 28 after the second dose. As encoded in the germline V gene, CDR1 is MNHEY while CDR2 is SVGAGI. The CDR3 contains 13 residues, cysteine and phenylalanine counted. Only CDR3 DNA remains: 39 bases, in frame from the first base. A distance of 16 bases separates the germline ends of V and J, which lose 10 bases and 4 bases respectively. The CDR3 regions of human TCRbeta chains were analyzed by immunosequencing. In the paper's pipeline: TCRs in the repertoires were compared against a reference library of SARS-CoV-2-specific TCRs that had been generated with the MIRA antigen-specificity platform. Breadth meant the fraction of unique TCRs that were SARS-CoV-2-associated, whereas depth meant the fraction of total T cells that were SARS-CoV-2-associated. Using the MIRA data, each spike-specific TCR was assigned both to the spike region to which the TCR was reactive and to a CD4 or CD8 class. Log10-transformed breadth and depth values were compared by one-way ANOVA with Sidak's multiple comparisons tests. Sourced from immuneACCESS, this table was stored by TCRdb with only in-frame sequences that have V and J called. A share of the clones is absent; for the studies checked, an unresolved V gene accounts for under half, and the remainder has no known explanation. The D gene and trimming were derived from the DNA, and the V and J assignments and clone size from that table. Counted in this sample were about 110,000 clones; roughly 92% of them appeared once. The top ten constitute 2% to 3% of the sample.

The sequencing used peripheral blood, collected 28 days after the second AZD1222 dose. The receptor was derived from an adult who received the AZD1222 COVID-19 vaccine. The V and J segments used are TRBV6-5 and TRBJ1-1; no confident D gene assignment can be made. CDR3 region: CATTDGVPTEAFF. The DNA sequence follows: TGTGCCACCACAGATGGAGTCCCCACTGAAGCTTTCTTT.